This T cell receptor beta chain derives from a study of blood T cells in healthy people across ages. Sample-barcoded 5' priming and a J-beta primer mix drove a second PCR of roughly 7 to 11 cycles. Through a template-switch adaptor with 12 random nucleotides, each cDNA molecule received a tag. In TCRdb, the 5' RACE reads were re-called with MiXCR into one record per CDR3 protein. Among 850,000 or so distinct CDR3 sequences listed, 25% to 35% were seen once. Findings and limits, study-wide: Per million T cells, TCR beta diversity dropped about linearly as age rose. It was not known whether donors were CMV positive (a possible confounder of expanded clonotype changes).

As to this clonotype: Its matching antigen is unknown.

V dropped 1 base and J dropped 8; count of bases not matched to a gene: 3. CDR1 is KGHSH, CDR2 LQKENI, per germline. This CDR3 contains 14 residues. The rearrangement links TRBV18 to TRBJ2-1; 9 nucleotides match TRBD1. This clonotype originated in a woman over 75 in good health. The source material was blood. The CDR3 DNA follows: TGTGCCAGCTCACCACAGGGACAGGGATATGAGCAGTTCTTC. The encoded protein is CASSPQGQGYEQFF.